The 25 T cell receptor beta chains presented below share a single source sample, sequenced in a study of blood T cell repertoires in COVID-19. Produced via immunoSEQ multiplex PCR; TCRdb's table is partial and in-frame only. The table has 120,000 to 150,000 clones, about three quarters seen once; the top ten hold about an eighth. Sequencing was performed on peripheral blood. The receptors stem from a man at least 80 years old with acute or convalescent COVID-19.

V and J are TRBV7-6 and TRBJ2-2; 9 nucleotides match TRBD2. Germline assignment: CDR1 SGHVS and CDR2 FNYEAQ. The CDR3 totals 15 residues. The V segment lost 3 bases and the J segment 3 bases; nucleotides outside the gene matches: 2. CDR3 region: CASSFSGGDTGELFF. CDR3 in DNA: TGTGCCAGCAGCTTTAGCGGGGGCGACACCGGGGAGCTGTTTTTT.

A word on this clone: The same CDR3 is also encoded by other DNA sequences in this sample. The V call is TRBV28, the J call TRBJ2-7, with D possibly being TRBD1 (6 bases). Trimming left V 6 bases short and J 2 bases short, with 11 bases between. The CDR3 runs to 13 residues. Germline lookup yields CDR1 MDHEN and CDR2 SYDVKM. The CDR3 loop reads CASSGTPTYEQYF. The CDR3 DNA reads TGTGCCAGCAGCGGGACACCTACCTACGAGCAGTACTTC.

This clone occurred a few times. This CDR3 is CASSGSPHYEQYF. In DNA form, the CDR3 reads TGTGCCAGCAGTGGTAGCCCACACTACGAGCAGTACTTC. The chain employs TRBV6-2 or TRBV6-3 and TRBJ2-7; no clear D. Germline V gene sequence: CDR1 MNHEY, CDR2 SVGEGT. With 5 bases removed from V and 3 bases from J, the gap between germline ends came to 11 bases. This CDR3 contains 13 residues.

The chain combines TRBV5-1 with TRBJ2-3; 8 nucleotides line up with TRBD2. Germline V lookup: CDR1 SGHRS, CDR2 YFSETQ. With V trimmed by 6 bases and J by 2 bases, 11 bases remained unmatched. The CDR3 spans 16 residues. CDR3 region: CASTAGEASITDTQYF. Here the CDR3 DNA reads TGCGCCAGCACAGCGGGGGAGGCCTCGATCACAGATACGCAGTATTTT.

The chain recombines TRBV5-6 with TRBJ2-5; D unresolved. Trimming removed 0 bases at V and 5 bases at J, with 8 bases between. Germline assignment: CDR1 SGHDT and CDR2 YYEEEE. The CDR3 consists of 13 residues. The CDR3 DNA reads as TGTGCCAGCAGCTTGGCATCTACGGAGACCCAGTACTTC. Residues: CASSLASTETQYF. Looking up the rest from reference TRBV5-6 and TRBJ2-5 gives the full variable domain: DAGVTQSPTHLIKTRGQQVTLRCSPKSGHDTVSWYQQALGQGPQFIFQYYEEEERQRGNFPDRFSGHQFPNYSSELNVNALLLGDSALYLCASSLASTETQYFGPGTRLLVL.

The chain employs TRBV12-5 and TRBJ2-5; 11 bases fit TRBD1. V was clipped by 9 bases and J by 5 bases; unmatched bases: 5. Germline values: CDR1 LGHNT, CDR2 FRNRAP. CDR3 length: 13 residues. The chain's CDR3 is CASGQGAAETQYF. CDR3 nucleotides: TGTGCTAGCGGACAGGGGGCGGCGGAGACCCAGTACTTC. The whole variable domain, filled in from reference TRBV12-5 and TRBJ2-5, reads DARVTQTPRHKVTEMGQEVTMRCQPILGHNTVFWYRQTMMQGLELLAYFRNRAPLDDSGMPKDRFSAEMPDATLATLKIQPSEPRDSAVYFCASGQGAAETQYFGPGTRLLVL.

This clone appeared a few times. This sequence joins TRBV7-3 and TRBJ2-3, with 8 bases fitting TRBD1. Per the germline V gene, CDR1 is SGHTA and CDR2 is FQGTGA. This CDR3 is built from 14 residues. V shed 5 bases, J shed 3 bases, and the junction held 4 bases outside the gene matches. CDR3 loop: CASSMTGETDTQYF. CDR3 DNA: TGTGCCAGCAGCATGACAGGGGAGACAGATACGCAGTATTTT.

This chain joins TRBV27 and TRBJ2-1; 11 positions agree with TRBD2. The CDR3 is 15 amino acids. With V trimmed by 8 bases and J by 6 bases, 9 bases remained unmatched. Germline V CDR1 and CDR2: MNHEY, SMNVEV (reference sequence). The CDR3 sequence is CASRTIAGGTNEQFF. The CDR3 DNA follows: TGTGCCAGCCGGACGATAGCGGGGGGGACCAATGAGCAGTTCTTC.

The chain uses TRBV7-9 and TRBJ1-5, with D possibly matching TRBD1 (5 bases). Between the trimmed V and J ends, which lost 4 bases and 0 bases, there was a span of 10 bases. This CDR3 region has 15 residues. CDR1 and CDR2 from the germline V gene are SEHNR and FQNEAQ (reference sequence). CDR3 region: CASSYSGNSNQPQHF. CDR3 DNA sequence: TGTGCCAGCAGCTACTCAGGGAATAGCAATCAGCCCCAGCATTTT.

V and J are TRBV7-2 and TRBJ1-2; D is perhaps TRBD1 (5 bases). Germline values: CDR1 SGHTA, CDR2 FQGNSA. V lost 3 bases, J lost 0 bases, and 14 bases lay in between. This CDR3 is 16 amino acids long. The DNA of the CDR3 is TGTGCCAGCAGCTTTTTTTTCGGACAAACTAACTATGGCTACACCTTC. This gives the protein CASSFFFGQTNYGYTF.

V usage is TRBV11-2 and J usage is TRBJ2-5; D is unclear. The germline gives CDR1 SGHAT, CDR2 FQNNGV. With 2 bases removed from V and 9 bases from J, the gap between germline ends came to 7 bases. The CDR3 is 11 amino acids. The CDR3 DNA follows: TGTGCCAGCAGCTTACTCGGGTCCCAGTACTTC. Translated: CASSLLGSQYF.

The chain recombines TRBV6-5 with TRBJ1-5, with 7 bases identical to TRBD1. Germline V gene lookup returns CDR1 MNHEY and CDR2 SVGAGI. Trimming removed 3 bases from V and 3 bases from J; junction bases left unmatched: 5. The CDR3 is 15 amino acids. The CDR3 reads CASSYRTGDNQPQHF. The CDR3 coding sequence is TGTGCCAGCAGTTATCGGACAGGCGACAATCAGCCCCAGCATTTT.

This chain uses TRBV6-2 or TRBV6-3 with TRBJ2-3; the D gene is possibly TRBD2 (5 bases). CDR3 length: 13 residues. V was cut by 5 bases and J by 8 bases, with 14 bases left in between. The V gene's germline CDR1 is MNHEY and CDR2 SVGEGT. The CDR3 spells CASSVTRGSTQYF. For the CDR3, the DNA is TGTGCCAGCAGTGTGACCCGGGGTAGTACGCAGTATTTT.

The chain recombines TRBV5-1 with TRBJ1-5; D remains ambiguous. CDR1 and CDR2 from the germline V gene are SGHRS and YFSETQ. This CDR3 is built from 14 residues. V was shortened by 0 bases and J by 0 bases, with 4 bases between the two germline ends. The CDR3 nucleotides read TGCGCCAGCAGCTTGGACGGTAGCAATCAGCCCCAGCATTTT. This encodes CASSLDGSNQPQHF.

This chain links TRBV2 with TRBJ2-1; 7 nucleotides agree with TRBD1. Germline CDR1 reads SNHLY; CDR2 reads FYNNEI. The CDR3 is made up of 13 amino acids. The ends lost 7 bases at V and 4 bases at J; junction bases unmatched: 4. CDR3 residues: CASIRDSYNEQFF. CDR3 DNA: TGTGCCAGCATCCGGGACAGTTACAATGAGCAGTTCTTC.

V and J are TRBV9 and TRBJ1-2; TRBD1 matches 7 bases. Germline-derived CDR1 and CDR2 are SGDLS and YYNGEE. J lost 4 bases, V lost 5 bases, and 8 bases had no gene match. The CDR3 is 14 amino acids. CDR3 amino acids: CASRTITGVYGYTF. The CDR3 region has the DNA TGTGCCAGCAGGACCATTACAGGGGTCTATGGCTACACCTTC.

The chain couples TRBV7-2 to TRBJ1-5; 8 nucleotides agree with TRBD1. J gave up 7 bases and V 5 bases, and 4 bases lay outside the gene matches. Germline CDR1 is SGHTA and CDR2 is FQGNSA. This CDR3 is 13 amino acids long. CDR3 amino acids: CASSSGQGQPQHF. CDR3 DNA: TGTGCCAGCAGCAGCGGACAGGGACAGCCCCAGCATTTT.

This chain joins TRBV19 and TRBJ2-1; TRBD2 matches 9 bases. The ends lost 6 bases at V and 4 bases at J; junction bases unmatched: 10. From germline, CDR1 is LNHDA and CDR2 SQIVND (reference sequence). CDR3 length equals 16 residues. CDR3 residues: CASSLPIAGAYNEQFF. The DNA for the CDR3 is TGTGCCAGTAGCCTCCCGATAGCGGGGGCGTACAATGAGCAGTTCTTC.

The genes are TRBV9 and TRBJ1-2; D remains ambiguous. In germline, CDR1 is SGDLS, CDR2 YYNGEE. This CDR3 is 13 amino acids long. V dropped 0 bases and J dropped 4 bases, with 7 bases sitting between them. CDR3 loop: CASSVGQSYGYTF. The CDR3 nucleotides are TGTGCCAGCAGCGTAGGGCAGTCCTATGGCTACACCTTC.

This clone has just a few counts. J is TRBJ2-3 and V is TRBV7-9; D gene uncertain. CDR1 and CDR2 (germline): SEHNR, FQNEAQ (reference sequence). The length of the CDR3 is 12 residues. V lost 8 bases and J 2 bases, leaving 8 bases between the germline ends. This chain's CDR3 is CASGYYTDTQYF. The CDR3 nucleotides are TGTGCCAGCGGCTATTACACAGATACGCAGTATTTT.

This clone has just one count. DNA for the CDR3: TGCAGCGCCCCGGGACTAACCTCCTACAATGAGCAGTTCTTC. It encodes CSAPGLTSYNEQFF. The rearrangement uses TRBV29-1 and TRBJ2-1, with TRBD2 identical over 7 bases. The junction had 6 bases not matched to a gene; V was cut back by 7 bases and J by 0 bases. This CDR3 has 14 amino acids. Germline values: CDR1 SQVTM, CDR2 ANQGSEA.

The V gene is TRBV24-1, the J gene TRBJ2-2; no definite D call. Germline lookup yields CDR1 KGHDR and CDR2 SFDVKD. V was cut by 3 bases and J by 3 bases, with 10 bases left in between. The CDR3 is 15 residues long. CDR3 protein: CATSDEDTYTGELFF. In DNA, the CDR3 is TGTGCCACCAGTGATGAAGACACCTACACCGGGGAGCTGTTTTTT.

CDR3: CASRDDRVIGELFF. CDR3 in DNA: TGTGCCAGCAGGGACGACAGGGTCATCGGGGAGCTGTTTTTT. This sequence joins TRBV2 and TRBJ2-2; 7 bases fit TRBD1. There are 14 residues in the CDR3. Trimming cost V 6 bases and J 7 bases; bases outside gene matches: 8. Germline V gene data show CDR1 as SNHLY and CDR2 as FYNNEI.

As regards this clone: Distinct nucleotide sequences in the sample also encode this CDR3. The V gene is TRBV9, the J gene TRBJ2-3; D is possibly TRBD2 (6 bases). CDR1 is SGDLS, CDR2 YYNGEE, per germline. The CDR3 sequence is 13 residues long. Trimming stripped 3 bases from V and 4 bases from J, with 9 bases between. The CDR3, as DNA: TGTGCCAGCAGCGCGAGACTAGCAGATACGCAGTATTTT. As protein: CASSARLADTQYF.

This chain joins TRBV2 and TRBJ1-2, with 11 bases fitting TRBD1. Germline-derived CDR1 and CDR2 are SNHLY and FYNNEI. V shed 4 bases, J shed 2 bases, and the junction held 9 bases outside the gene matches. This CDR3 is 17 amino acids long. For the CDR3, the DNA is TGTGCCAGCAGTGTGGGACAGGGGGTACCGGAGAACTATGGCTACACCTTC. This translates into CASSVGQGVPENYGYTF.